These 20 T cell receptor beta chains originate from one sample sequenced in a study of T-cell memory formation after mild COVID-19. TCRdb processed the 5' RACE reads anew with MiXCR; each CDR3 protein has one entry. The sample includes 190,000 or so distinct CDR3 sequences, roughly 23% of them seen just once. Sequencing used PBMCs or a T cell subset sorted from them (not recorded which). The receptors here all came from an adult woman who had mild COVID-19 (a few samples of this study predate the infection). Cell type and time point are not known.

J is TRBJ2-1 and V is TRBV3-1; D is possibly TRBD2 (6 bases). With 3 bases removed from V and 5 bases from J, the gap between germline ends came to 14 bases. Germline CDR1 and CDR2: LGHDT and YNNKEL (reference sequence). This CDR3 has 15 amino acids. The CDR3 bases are TGTGCCAGCAGCCACCCGGCGCGGGGCGACAATGAGCAGTTCTTC. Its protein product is CASSHPARGDNEQFF.

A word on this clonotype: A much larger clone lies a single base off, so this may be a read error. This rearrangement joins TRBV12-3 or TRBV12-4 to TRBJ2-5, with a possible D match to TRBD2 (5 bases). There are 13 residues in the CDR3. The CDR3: CASGFEGQETQYF. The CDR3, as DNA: TGTGCCAGCGGTTTTGAGGGACAAGAGACCCAGTACTTC.

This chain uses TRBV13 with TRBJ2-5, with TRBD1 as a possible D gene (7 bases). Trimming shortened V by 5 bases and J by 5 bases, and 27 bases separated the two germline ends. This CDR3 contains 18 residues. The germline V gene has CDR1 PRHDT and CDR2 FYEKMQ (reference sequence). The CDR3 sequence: CASSPGQATALRGETQYF. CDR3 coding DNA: TGTGCCAGCAGCCCCGGACAGGCTACGGCCCTCCGGGGGGAGACCCAGTACTTC.

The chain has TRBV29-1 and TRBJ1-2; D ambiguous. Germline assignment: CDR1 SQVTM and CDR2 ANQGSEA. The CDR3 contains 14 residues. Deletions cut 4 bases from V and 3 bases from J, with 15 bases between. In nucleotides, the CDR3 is TGCAGCGTTGTGTCTCCCGTCTGGTACTATGGCTACACCTTC. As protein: CSVVSPVWYYGYTF.

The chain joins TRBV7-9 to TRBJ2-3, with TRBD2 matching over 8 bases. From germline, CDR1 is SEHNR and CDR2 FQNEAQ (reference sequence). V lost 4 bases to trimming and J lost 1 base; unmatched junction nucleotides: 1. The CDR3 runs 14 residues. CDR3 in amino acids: CASSSTSGTDTQYF. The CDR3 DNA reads TGTGCCAGCAGCTCGACTAGCGGCACAGATACGCAGTATTTT. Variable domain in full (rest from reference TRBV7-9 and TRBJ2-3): DTGVSQNPRHKITKRGQNVTFRCDPISEHNRLYWYRQTLGQGPEFLTYFQNEAQLEKSRLLSDRFSAERPKGSFSTLEIQRTEQGDSAMYLCASSSTSGTDTQYFGPGTRLTVL.

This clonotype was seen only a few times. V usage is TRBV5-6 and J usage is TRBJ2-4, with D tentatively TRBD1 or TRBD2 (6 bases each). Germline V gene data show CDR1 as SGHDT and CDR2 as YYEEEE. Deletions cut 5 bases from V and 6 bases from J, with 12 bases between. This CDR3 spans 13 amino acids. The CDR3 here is CASRSGAGNIQYF. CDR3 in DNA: TGTGCCAGCAGATCGGGGGCCGGAAACATTCAGTACTTC.

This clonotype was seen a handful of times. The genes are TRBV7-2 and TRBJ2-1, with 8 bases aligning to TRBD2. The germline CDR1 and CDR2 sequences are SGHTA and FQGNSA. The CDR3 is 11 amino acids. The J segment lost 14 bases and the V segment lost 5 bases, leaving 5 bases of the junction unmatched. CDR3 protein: CASSQTSEEFF. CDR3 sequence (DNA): TGTGCCAGCAGCCAGACTAGCGAGGAGTTCTTC.

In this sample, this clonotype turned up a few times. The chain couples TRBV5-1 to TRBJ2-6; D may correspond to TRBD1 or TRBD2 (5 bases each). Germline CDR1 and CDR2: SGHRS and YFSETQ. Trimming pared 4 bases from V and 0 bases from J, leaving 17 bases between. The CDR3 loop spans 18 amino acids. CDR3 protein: CASSPGTAQLSGANVLTF. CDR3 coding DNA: TGCGCCAGCAGCCCGGGGACGGCACAACTCTCTGGGGCCAACGTCCTGACTTTC.

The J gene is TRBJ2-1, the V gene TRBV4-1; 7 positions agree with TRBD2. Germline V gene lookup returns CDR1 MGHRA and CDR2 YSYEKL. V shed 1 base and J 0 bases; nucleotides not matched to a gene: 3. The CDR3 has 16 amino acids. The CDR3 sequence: CASSQGAGPSYNEQFF. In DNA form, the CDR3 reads TGCGCCAGCAGCCAAGGAGCGGGGCCCTCCTACAATGAGCAGTTCTTC.

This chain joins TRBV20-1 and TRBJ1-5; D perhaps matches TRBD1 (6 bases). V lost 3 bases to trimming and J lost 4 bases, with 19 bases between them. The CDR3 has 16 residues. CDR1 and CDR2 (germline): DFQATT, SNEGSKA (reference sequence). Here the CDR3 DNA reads TGCAGTGCTAGGGGGACACTGGAACCGACGAATCAGCCCCAGCATTTT. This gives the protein CSARGTLEPTNQPQHF.

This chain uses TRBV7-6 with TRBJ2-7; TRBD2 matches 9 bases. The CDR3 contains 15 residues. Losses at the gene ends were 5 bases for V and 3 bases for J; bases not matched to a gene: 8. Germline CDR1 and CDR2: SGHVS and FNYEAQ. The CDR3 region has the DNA TGTGCCAGCAGCCGAACGGCTAGCGGGATCTACGAGCAGTACTTC. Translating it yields CASSRTASGIYEQYF.

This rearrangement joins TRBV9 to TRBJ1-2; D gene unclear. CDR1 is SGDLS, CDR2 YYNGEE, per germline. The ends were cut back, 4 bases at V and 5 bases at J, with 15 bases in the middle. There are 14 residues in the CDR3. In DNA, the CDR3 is TGTGCCAGCAGCATAAACACGGGATTTTATGGCTACACCTTC. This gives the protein CASSINTGFYGYTF.

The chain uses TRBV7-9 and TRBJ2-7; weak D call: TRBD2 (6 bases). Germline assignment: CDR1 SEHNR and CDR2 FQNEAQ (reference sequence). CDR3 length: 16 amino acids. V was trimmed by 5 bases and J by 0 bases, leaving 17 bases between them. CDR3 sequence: CASSRPEGSSSYEQYF. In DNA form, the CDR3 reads TGTGCCAGCAGCCGTCCGGAGGGATCGAGCTCCTACGAGCAGTACTTC.

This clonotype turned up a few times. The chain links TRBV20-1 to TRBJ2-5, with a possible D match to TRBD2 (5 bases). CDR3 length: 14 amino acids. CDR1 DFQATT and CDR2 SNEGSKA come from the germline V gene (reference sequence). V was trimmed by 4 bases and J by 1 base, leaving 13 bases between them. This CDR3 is CSANSRESQETQYF. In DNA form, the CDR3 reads TGCAGTGCTAATTCGAGGGAATCCCAAGAGACCCAGTACTTC.

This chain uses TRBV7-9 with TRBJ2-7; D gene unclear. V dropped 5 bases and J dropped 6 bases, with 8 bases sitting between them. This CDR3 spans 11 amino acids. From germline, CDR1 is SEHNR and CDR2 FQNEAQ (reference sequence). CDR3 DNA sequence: TGTGCCAGCAGCGCCCGTCTCGAGCAGTACTTC. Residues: CASSARLEQYF.

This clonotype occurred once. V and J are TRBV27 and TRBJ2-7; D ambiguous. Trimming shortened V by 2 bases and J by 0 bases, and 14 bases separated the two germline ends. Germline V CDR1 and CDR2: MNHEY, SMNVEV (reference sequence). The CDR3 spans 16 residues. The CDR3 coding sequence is TGTGCCAGCAGTTTAGACTTTCCCCACGGCTCCTACGAGCAGTACTTC. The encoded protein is CASSLDFPHGSYEQYF.

The CDR3: CASSLAARGTEAFF. As DNA, the CDR3 is TGTGCCAGCAGCTTGGCCGCGCGAGGCACTGAAGCTTTCTTT. The chain joins TRBV5-8 to TRBJ1-1; D gene unclear. The CDR3 totals 14 residues. CDR1 and CDR2 from the germline V gene are SGHTS and YDEGEE. Trimming pared 0 bases from V and 4 bases from J, leaving 10 bases between.

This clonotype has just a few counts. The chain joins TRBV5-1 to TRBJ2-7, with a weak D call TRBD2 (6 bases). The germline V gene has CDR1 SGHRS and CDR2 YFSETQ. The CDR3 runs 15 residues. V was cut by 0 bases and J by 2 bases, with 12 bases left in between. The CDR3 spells CASSLVGGTTYEQYF. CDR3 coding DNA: TGCGCCAGCAGCTTGGTTGGCGGGACGACCTACGAGCAGTACTTC.

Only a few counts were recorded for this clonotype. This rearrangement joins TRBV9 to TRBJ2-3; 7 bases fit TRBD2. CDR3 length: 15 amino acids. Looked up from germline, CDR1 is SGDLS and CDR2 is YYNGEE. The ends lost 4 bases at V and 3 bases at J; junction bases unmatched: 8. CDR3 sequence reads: CASSSPVGLTDTQYF. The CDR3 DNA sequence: TGTGCCAGCAGCTCCCCCGTGGGACTAACAGATACGCAGTATTTT.

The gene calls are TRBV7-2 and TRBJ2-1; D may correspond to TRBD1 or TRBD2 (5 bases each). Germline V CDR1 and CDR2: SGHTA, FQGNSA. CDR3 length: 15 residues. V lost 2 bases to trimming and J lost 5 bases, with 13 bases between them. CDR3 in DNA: TGTGCCAGCAGCTTATGGGTGAGGGGCGACAATGAGCAGTTCTTC. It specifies CASSLWVRGDNEQFF.